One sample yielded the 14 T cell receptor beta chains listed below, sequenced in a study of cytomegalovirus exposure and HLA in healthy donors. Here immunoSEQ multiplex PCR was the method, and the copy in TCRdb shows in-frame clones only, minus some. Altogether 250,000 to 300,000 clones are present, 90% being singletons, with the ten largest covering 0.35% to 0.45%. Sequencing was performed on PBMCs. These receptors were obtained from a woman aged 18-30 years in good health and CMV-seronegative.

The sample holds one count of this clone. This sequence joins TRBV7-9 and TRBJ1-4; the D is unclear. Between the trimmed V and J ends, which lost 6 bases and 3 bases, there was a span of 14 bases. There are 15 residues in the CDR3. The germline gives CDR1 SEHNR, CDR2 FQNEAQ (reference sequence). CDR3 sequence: CASSQMEGPNEKLFF. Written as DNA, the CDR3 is TGTGCCAGCAGTCAGATGGAGGGCCCTAATGAAAAACTGTTTTTT.

CDR3 nucleotide sequence: TGTGCCAGCTCCCTAGGACAGGGTTGGACAGATACGCAGTATTTT. This codes for CASSLGQGWTDTQYF. The genes are TRBV18 and TRBJ2-3, with 8 bases aligning to TRBD1. The germline gives CDR1 KGHSH, CDR2 LQKENI. The CDR3 extends over 15 amino acids. Losses at the gene ends were 6 bases for V and 3 bases for J; bases not matched to a gene: 8.

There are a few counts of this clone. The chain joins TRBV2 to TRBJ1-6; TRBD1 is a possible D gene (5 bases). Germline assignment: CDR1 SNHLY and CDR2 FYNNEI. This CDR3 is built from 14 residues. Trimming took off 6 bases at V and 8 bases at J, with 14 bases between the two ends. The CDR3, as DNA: TGTGCCAGCAGCCCCAGACAGACCTATTCACCCCTCCACTTT. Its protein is CASSPRQTYSPLHF.

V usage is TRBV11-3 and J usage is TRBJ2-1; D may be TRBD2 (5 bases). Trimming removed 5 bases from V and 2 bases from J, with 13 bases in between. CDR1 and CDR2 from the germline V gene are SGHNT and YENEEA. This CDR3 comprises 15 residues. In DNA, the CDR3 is TGTGCCAGCAGCGCCAGTAGAGGGACCTACAATGAGCAGTTCTTC. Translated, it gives CASSASRGTYNEQFF.

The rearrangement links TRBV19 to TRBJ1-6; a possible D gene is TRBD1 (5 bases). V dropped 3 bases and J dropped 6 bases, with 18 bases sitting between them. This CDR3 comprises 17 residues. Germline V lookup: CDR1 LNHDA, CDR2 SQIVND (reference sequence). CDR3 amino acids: CASSILRAGSGNSPLHF. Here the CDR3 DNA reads TGTGCCAGTAGTATCCTCAGGGCCGGATCTGGTAATTCACCCCTCCACTTT.

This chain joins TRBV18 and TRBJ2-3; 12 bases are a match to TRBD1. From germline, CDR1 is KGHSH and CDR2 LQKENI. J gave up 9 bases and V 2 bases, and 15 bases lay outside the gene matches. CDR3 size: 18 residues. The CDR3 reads CASSPGRYRDRGPQTQYF. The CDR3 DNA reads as TGTGCCAGCTCACCAGGGCGTTACCGGGACAGGGGGCCACAAACGCAGTATTTT. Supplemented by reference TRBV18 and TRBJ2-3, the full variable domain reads NAGVMQNPRHLVRRRGQEARLRCSPMKGHSHVYWYRQLPEEGLKFMVYLQKENIIDESGMPKERFSAEFPKEGPSILRIQQVVRGDSAAYFCASSPGRYRDRGPQTQYFGPGTRLTVL.

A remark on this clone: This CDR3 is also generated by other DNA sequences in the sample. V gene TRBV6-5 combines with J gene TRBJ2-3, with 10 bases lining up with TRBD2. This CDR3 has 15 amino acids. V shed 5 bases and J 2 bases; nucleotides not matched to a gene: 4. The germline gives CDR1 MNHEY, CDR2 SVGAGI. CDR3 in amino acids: CASSRTSGSTDTQYF. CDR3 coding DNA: TGTGCCAGCAGTAGGACTAGCGGTTCCACAGATACGCAGTATTTT.

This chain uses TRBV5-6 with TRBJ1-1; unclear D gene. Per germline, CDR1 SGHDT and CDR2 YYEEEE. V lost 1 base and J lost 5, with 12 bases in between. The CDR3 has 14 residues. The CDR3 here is CASSLQALETEAFF. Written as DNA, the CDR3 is TGTGCCAGCAGCTTGCAGGCACTAGAAACTGAAGCTTTCTTT.

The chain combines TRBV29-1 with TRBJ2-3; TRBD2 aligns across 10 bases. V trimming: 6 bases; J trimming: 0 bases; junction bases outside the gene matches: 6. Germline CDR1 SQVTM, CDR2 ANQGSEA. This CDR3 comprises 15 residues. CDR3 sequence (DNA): TGCAGCGTGACGGGACTAGCGCCCAGCACAGATACGCAGTATTTT. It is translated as CSVTGLAPSTDTQYF.

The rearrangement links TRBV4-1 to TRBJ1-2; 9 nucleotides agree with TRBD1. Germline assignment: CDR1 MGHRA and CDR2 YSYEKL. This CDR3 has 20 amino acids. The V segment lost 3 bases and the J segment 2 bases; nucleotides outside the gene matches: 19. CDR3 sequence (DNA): TGCGCCAGCAGCCATTCCAAAGTGGCGACAGGGGGTTTACCGAACTATGGCTACACCTTC. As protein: CASSHSKVATGGLPNYGYTF.

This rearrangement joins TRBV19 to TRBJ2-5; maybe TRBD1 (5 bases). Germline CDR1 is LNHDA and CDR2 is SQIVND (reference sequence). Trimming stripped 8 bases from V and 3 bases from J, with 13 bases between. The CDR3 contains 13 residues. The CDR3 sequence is CASAPTTEETQYF. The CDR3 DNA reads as TGTGCCAGTGCCCCCACGACAGAAGAGACCCAGTACTTC.

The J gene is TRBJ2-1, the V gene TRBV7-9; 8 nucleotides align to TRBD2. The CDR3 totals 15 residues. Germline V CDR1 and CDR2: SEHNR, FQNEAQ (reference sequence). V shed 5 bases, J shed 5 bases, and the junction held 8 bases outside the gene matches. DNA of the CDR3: TGTGCCAGCAGCGAGCCGGGACTAGTAGACAATGAGCAGTTCTTC. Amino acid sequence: CASSEPGLVDNEQFF.

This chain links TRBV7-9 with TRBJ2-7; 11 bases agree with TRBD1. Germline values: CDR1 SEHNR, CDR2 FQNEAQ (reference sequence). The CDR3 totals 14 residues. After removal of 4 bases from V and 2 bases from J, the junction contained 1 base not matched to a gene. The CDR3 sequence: CASSSDRGPYEQYV. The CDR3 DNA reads TGTGCCAGCAGCTCGGACAGGGGGCCCTACGAGCAGTACGTC.

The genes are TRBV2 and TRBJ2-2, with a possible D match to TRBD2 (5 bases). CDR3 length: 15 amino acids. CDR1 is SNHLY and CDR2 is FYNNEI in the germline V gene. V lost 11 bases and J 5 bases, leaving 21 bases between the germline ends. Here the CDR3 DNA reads TGTGCCGGTAGCGTAGGGCAAAGAGGGACCGGGGAGCTGTTTTTT. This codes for CAGSVGQRGTGELFF.